The clone carrying this TCR beta chain was found many times. Antigen specificity is unknown. These data come from a study of spatial heterogeneity in lung cancer. Study context: TCR transcript abundance in tumor regions was strongly correlated with the T cell module score obtained from matched bulk RNA-seq.

Study-level results: For expanded intratumoral alpha and beta TCRs, counts tracked tumor mutation counts.

Single TCR cDNA molecules each had their own unique molecular identifier. Each CDR3 protein is one row after TCRdb ran MiXCR on the 5' RACE reads. This sample yields around 8,700 distinct CDR3 sequences, of which roughly 6% are seen a single time; roughly a quarter belongs to the top ten. The CDR3 consists of 16 residues. Deletions cut 6 bases from V and 3 bases from J, with 22 bases between. In germline, CDR1 is GTSNPN, CDR2 SVGIG (reference sequence). Documented time point: sample taken at primary tumor resection. Some 72 TRACERx patients with early, untreated non-small cell lung cancer donated samples. Unsorted whole RNA samples from tumor, nontumor lung or frozen PBMC were sequenced.

The material was lung tumor tissue, obtained at surgery. The V and J genes are TRBV30 and TRBJ2-3; weak D call: TRBD2 (7 bases). The source of this sequence is a female donor with early-stage non-small cell lung cancer. CDR3 loop: CACLAQGLAATDTQYF. The CDR3 region has the DNA TGTGCCTGCCTCGCGCAGGGGCTAGCGGCAACAGATACGCAGTATTTT.